This T cell receptor beta chain is drawn from a study of PD-1 blockade in classical Hodgkin lymphoma. Findings of the study overall: Whoever responded completely had baseline diversity much like that seen in newly diagnosed patients.

Comment on this clone: Its antigen is still unknown.

The ends lost 6 bases at V and 8 bases at J; junction bases unmatched: 7. The CDR3 extends over 15 amino acids. CDR1 is MNHNY and CDR2 is SVGAGI in the germline V gene (reference sequence). The method was immunoSEQ multiplex PCR; TCRdb's version includes in-frame clones alone and lacks a portion of them. The sample lists 90,000 to 100,000 clones; approximately 92% were seen once. Every patient relapsed after autologous stem cell transplantation, and brentuximab vedotin exposure varied. The V gene is TRBV6-6, the J gene TRBJ2-1, with TRBD2 identical over 13 bases. This receptor was identified in a human donor with classical Hodgkin lymphoma. This material consisted of peripheral blood mononuclear cells (PBMCs), taken before the second cycle of nivolumab. The CDR3 sequence is CASSWTSGSGYEQFF. CDR3 sequence (DNA): TGTGCCAGCAGCTGGACTAGCGGGAGCGGATATGAGCAGTTCTTC.